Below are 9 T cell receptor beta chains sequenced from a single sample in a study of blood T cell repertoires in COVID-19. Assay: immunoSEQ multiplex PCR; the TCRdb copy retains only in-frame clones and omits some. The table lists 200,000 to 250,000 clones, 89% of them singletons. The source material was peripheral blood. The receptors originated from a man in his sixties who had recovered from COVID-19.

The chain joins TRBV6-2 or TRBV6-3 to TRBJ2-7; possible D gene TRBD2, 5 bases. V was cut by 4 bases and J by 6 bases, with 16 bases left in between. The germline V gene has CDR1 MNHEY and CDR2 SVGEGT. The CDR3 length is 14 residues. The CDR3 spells CASSWGEPLGEQYF. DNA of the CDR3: TGTGCCAGCAGTTGGGGAGAACCCCTAGGCGAGCAGTACTTC.

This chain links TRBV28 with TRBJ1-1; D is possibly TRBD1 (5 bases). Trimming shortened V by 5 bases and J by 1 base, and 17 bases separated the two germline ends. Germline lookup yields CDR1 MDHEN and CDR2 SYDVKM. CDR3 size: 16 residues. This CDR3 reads CASSPVIGGGNTEAFF. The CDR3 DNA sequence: TGTGCCAGCAGTCCGGTCATCGGGGGAGGGAACACTGAAGCTTTCTTT.

CDR3 bases: TGTGCCAGCAGCCCGGGACAGGGGACACCCCTCCACTTT. Its translation: CASSPGQGTPLHF. The V call is TRBV3-1 (or the pseudogene TRBV3-2), the J call TRBJ1-6, with 10 bases that match TRBD1. Germline loops: CDR1 LGHDT, CDR2 YNNKEL (reference sequence). This CDR3 region has 13 residues. The V segment lost 4 bases and the J segment 11 bases; nucleotides outside the gene matches: 2.

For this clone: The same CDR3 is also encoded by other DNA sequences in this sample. The CDR3 loop reads CASSLDRNTEAFF. The CDR3 coding sequence is TGTGCCAGCAGCTTAGATAGGAACACTGAAGCTTTCTTT. The rearrangement links TRBV7-3 to TRBJ1-1; unclear D gene. This CDR3 is built from 13 residues. Germline CDR1 SGHTA, CDR2 FQGTGA. With 2 bases removed from V and 1 base from J, the gap between germline ends came to 5 bases.

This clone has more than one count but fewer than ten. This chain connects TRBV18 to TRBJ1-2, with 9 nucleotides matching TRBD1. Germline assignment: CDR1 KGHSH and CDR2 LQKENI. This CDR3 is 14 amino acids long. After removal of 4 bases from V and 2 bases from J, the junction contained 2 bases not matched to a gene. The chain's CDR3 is CASSLDRGNYGYTF. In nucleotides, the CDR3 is TGTGCCAGCTCACTGGACAGGGGAAACTATGGCTACACCTTC.

The CDR3 DNA reads as TGCAGCGTACGGGACAGGGGTAGGGAAAAACTGTTTTTT. Its protein product is CSVRDRGREKLFF. V and J are TRBV29-1 and TRBJ1-4, with TRBD1 matching over 10 bases. V was pared by 6 bases and J by 8 bases, with 6 bases of the junction left unmatched. Germline V lookup: CDR1 SQVTM, CDR2 ANQGSEA. The CDR3 is 13 amino acids.

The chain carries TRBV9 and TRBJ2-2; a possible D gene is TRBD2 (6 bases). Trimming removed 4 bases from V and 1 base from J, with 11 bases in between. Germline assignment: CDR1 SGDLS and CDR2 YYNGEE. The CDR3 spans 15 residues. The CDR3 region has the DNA TGTGCCAGCAGCACCGGGACTTTGAACACCGGGGAGCTGTTTTTT. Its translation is CASSTGTLNTGELFF.

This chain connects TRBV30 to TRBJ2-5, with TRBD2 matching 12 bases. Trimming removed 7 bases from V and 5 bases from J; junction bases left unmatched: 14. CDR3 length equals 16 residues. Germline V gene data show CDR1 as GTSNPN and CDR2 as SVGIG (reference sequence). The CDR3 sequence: CASTRTSGAIGETQYF. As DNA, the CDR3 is TGTGCCTCGACGAGGACTAGCGGGGCGATCGGGGAGACCCAGTACTTC.

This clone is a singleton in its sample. The CDR3 sequence is CASSRGQGAYGYTF. The CDR3 DNA follows: TGTGCCAGCAGCCGCGGACAGGGAGCCTATGGCTACACCTTC. V usage is TRBV6-5 and J usage is TRBJ1-2, with 8 bases identical to TRBD1. This CDR3 contains 14 residues. The germline gives CDR1 MNHEY, CDR2 SVGAGI. The V gene end was trimmed by 6 bases and the J gene end by 4 bases; junction bases not matched to a gene: 7.